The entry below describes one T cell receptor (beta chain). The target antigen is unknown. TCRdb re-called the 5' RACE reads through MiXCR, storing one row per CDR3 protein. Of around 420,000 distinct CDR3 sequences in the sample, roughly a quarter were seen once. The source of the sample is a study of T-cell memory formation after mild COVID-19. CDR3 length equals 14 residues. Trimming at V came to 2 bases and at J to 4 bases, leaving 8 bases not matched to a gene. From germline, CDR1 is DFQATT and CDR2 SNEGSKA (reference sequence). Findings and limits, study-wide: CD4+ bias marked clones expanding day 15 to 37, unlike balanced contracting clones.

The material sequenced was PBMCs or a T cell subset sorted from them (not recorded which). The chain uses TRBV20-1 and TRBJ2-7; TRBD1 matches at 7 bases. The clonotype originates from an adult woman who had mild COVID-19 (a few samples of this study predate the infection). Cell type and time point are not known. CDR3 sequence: CSARSPQGEYEQYF. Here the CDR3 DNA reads TGCAGTGCTAGATCGCCTCAGGGGGAGTACGAGCAGTACTTC.